Listed here are 32 T cell receptor beta chains from one sample, sequenced in a study of early T cells in non-severe SARS-CoV-2 infection. TCRdb re-called the 5' RACE reads with MiXCR, one entry per CDR3 protein. In the table there are tens of thousands of distinct CDR3 sequences, 9.5% to 13% of which are singletons. Material: whole blood, obtained at baseline. These TCRs come from an adult who was a healthcare worker with PCR-confirmed SARS-CoV-2 infection or an uninfected control (not recorded which).

This clonotype was counted between two and nine times. A much larger clone lies one base from this, so it may be a read error. This rearrangement joins TRBV6-5 to TRBJ2-3; perhaps TRBD2 as D (5 bases). This CDR3 is 11 amino acids long. The germline V and J ends were trimmed by 5 bases and 6 bases, with 6 bases remaining between them. Germline CDR1 MNHEY, CDR2 SVGAGI. The CDR3 here is CASSRGDTQYF. DNA of the CDR3: TGTGCCAGCAGTCGCGGGGATACGCAGTATTTT.

This chain links TRBV27 with TRBJ2-2, with D perhaps TRBD2 (6 bases). The CDR3 sequence is 17 residues long. Per germline, CDR1 MNHEY and CDR2 SMNVEV (reference sequence). The germline V and J ends were trimmed by 5 bases and 4 bases, with 20 bases remaining between them. The CDR3 loop reads CASSALQGLPSTGELFF. The DNA for the CDR3 is TGTGCCAGCAGTGCCCTCCAAGGACTACCAAGCACCGGGGAGCTGTTTTTT.

This clonotype was seen only a few times. The J gene is TRBJ2-5, the V gene TRBV7-3; 10 positions match TRBD2. Germline CDR1 is SGHTA and CDR2 is FQGTGA. Trimming cost V 5 bases and J 2 bases; bases outside gene matches: 8. The CDR3 totals 16 residues. The CDR3 DNA sequence: TGTGCCAGCAGCGTGACTAGCGGGCCCGCTCAAGAGACCCAGTACTTC. Amino acids: CASSVTSGPAQETQYF.

This clonotype was seen only a few times. The chain couples TRBV7-2 to TRBJ2-5; 8 nucleotides line up with TRBD1. With V trimmed by 9 bases and J by 4 bases, 10 bases remained unmatched. Germline V gene sequence: CDR1 SGHTA, CDR2 FQGNSA. The CDR3 loop spans 14 amino acids. The DNA for the CDR3 is TGTGCCAGTGCGAATCGCAGGGGGCGAGAGACCCAGTACTTC. It codes for CASANRRGRETQYF.

This clonotype was counted many times. The chain has TRBV5-8 and TRBJ1-6, with D unresolved. The V and J ends lost 4 bases and 10 bases respectively, with 15 bases between them. The CDR3 sequence is 14 residues long. The germline V gene encodes CDR1 SGHTS and CDR2 YDEGEE. The CDR3 here is CASSVDGLGSPLHF. CDR3 nucleotide sequence: TGTGCCAGCAGCGTAGACGGATTAGGATCACCCCTCCACTTT.

The table lists this clonotype with many counts. The rearrangement uses TRBV21-1 and TRBJ2-7; the DNA was not compared with TRBD2, the D call given in the table. TRBV21-1 is a pseudogene segment. CDR3 length: 17 residues. CDR3 sequence reads: CASSKGTSGGAANEQYF. Written as DNA, the CDR3 is TGTGCCAGCAGCAAAGGGACTAGCGGGGGGGCCGCCAACGAGCAGTACTTC.

This clonotype has a count of ten or more. The rearrangement uses TRBV7-9 and TRBJ1-2; D is ambiguous. The germline V gene encodes CDR1 SEHNR and CDR2 FQNEAQ (reference sequence). There are 13 residues in the CDR3. V was trimmed by 5 bases and J by 7 bases, leaving 14 bases between them. CDR3 in DNA: TGTGCCAGCAGCCCTGACGTTGGAGGTGGCTACACCTTC. This codes for CASSPDVGGGYTF.

This clonotype was recorded a few times. The rearrangement joins TRBV7-3 to TRBJ1-1, with 7 bases identical to TRBD1. The germline V gene encodes CDR1 SGHTA and CDR2 FQGTGA. This CDR3 is 17 amino acids long. The trim removed 3 bases at V and 3 bases at J, leaving 13 bases unmatched. In nucleotides, the CDR3 is TGTGCCAGCAGCTTTCGCCAGGGGGAATTCAGTGACACTGAAGCTTTCTTT. It codes for CASSFRQGEFSDTEAFF.

The rearrangement uses TRBV7-9 and TRBJ1-2; TRBD1 is a possible D gene (5 bases). V lost 1 base, J lost 8 bases, and 14 bases lay in between. CDR3 length: 14 amino acids. CDR1 is SEHNR, CDR2 FQNEAQ, per germline (reference sequence). The CDR3 DNA follows: TGTGCCAGCAGCTTAGATTTACAGGTGCCCGGCTACACCTTC. Translation: CASSLDLQVPGYTF. The full variable domain, with the rest looked up from reference TRBV7-9 and TRBJ1-2, is DTGVSQNPRHKITKRGQNVTFRCDPISEHNRLYWYRQTLGQGPEFLTYFQNEAQLEKSRLLSDRFSAERPKGSFSTLEIQRTEQGDSAMYLCASSLDLQVPGYTFGSGTRLTVV.

The V call is TRBV6-5, the J call TRBJ2-7; D is unresolved. The germline V gene encodes CDR1 MNHEY and CDR2 SVGAGI. The CDR3 consists of 14 residues. V lost 4 bases to trimming and J lost 3 bases, with 13 bases between them. This CDR3 reads CASSLGPLDYEQYF. The CDR3 DNA is TGTGCCAGCAGTTTAGGCCCGCTTGACTACGAGCAGTACTTC.

V and J are TRBV6-2 or TRBV6-3 and TRBJ1-2; the D is unclear. Trimming took 4 bases from V and 0 from J, leaving 9 bases between them. The germline V gene has CDR1 MNHEY and CDR2 SVGEGT. This CDR3 region has 14 residues. This CDR3 reads CASSSWTANYGYTF. CDR3 bases: TGTGCCAGCAGTTCGTGGACGGCTAACTATGGCTACACCTTC.

This clonotype has a count of ten or more. J is TRBJ2-3 and V is TRBV27, with 11 bases aligning to TRBD2. With 5 bases clipped from V and 4 bases from J, the junction kept 14 bases outside the gene matches. From germline, CDR1 is MNHEY and CDR2 SMNVEV (reference sequence). This CDR3 has 18 amino acids. DNA of the CDR3: TGTGCCAGCAGTCCCTGGGGTAGCGGGGGGGCCGCGGCAGATACGCAGTATTTT. It yields the protein CASSPWGSGGAAADTQYF.

This sequence joins TRBV24-1 and TRBJ1-2; no reliable D call. There are 13 residues in the CDR3. Germline CDR1 KGHDR, CDR2 SFDVKD. Trimming cost V 2 bases and J 2 bases, with 5 bases left between them. CDR3 sequence (DNA): TGTGCCACCAGTGATTCCAGAAACTATGGCTACACCTTC. Amino acid sequence: CATSDSRNYGYTF.

This chain joins TRBV10-3 and TRBJ2-7; 8 bases agree with TRBD1. In germline, CDR1 is ENHRY, CDR2 SYGVKD. Trimming took 7 bases from V and 2 from J; bases not matched to a gene: 10. The CDR3 has 15 residues. The CDR3 DNA reads TGTGCCATCACCGCCGGACAGGGAGGTGCCTACGAGCAGTACTTC. This translates into CAITAGQGGAYEQYF.

This clonotype was observed a handful of times. The chain links TRBV6-6 to TRBJ2-1; 10 bases map to TRBD2. Germline V gene data show CDR1 as MNHNY and CDR2 as SVGAGI (reference sequence). The CDR3 consists of 16 residues. J was trimmed by 2 bases and V by 5 bases; bases with no gene match: 6. CDR3 protein: CASSPLSGGAYNEQFF. The CDR3 coding sequence is TGTGCCAGCAGTCCCTTAAGCGGGGGGGCCTACAATGAGCAGTTCTTC.

This clonotype was seen only a few times. The chain has TRBV2 and TRBJ2-3; D gene unclear. The V end lost 1 base, the J end lost 1 base, and 9 bases lay between the germline ends. The CDR3 contains 15 residues. CDR1 and CDR2 (germline): SNHLY, FYNNEI. DNA of the CDR3: TGTGCCAGCAGTGAAGATAGGTGGCGCACAGATACGCAGTATTTT. This sequence encodes CASSEDRWRTDTQYF.

This clonotype was counted many times. The chain employs TRBV6-1 and TRBJ2-5, with 9 bases aligning to TRBD1. In germline, CDR1 is MNHNS, CDR2 SASEGT. V lost 5 bases, J lost 5 bases, and 9 bases stayed unmatched. The CDR3 runs to 15 residues. The CDR3 protein is CASSSSGTGRETQYF. The CDR3 region has the DNA TGTGCCAGCAGTTCATCCGGGACAGGGAGGGAGACCCAGTACTTC.

The sample holds many counts of this clonotype. The chain employs TRBV29-1 and TRBJ1-1; 7 bases align to TRBD1. CDR1 is SQVTM, CDR2 ANQGSEA, per germline. J lost 0 bases, V lost 5 bases, and 3 bases had no gene match. CDR3 length: 13 residues. This chain's CDR3 is CSVRGQMNTEAFF. For the CDR3, the DNA is TGCAGCGTTAGGGGACAGATGAACACTGAAGCTTTCTTT.

In its sample, this clonotype was seen a few times. This chain joins TRBV30 and TRBJ2-2; TRBD2 agrees at 9 bases. Germline lookup yields CDR1 GTSNPN and CDR2 SVGIG (reference sequence). Unmatched junction bases numbered 4, after V lost 1 base and J lost 4 bases. The CDR3 totals 15 residues. This CDR3 reads CAWSAGLAGTGELFF. The CDR3 nucleotides are TGTGCCTGGAGTGCGGGACTAGCTGGCACCGGGGAGCTGTTTTTT.

The chain joins TRBV9 to TRBJ1-6; 8 positions agree with TRBD1. Trimming removed 3 bases from V and 5 bases from J; junction bases left unmatched: 10. Germline CDR1 reads SGDLS; CDR2 reads YYNGEE. The CDR3 totals 17 residues. The CDR3 nucleotides are TGTGCCAGCAGCGGAGCAGGGGGCCGAGTCAATAATTCACCCCTCCACTTT. Translated: CASSGAGGRVNNSPLHF. Together with reference TRBV9 and TRBJ1-6, the CDR3 gives the full variable domain: DSGVTQTPKHLITATGQRVTLRCSPRSGDLSVYWYQQSLDQGLQFLIQYYNGEERAKGNILERFSAQQFPDLHSELNLSSLELGDSALYFCASSGAGGRVNNSPLHFGNGTRLTVT.

This clonotype occurred many times. This chain connects TRBV6-2 or TRBV6-3 to TRBJ2-7; 7 bases map to TRBD1. After removal of 5 bases from V and 4 bases from J, the junction contained 2 bases not matched to a gene. CDR1 is MNHEY, CDR2 SVGEGT, per germline. The CDR3 is 12 residues long. CDR3 DNA: TGTGCCAGCAGTGCGGACAGGTACGAGCAGTACTTC. Translated, it gives CASSADRYEQYF.

This clonotype has just a few counts. The rearrangement links TRBV6-4 to TRBJ1-1; D not resolved. V dropped 4 bases and J dropped 10 bases, with 1 base sitting between them. The CDR3 has 8 amino acids. CDR1 is MRHNA and CDR2 is SNTAGT in the germline V gene. CDR3: CASSGAFF. CDR3 DNA: TGTGCCAGCAGTGGAGCTTTCTTT.

This clonotype was seen a few times. This chain joins TRBV20-1 and TRBJ1-1; tentatively, D is TRBD1 (6 bases). The germline V gene has CDR1 DFQATT and CDR2 SNEGSKA (reference sequence). The CDR3 spans 14 residues. Trimming shortened V by 2 bases and J by 0 bases, and 10 bases separated the two germline ends. The CDR3: CSARLQGVNTEAFF. The CDR3 DNA sequence: TGCAGTGCTAGATTACAGGGCGTGAACACTGAAGCTTTCTTT.

At least ten counts were recorded for this clonotype. The rearrangement joins TRBV7-9 to TRBJ1-4; 8 bases align to TRBD1. The J segment lost 7 bases and the V segment lost 4 bases, leaving 5 bases of the junction unmatched. CDR1 and CDR2 from the germline V gene are SEHNR and FQNEAQ (reference sequence). CDR3 length: 14 residues. The CDR3 bases are TGTGCCAGCAGCTCCAGACAGGGGTCTGAAAAACTGTTTTTT. Translation: CASSSRQGSEKLFF.

This clonotype was counted only a few times. The chain employs TRBV5-1 and TRBJ1-4, with D unresolved. The length of the CDR3 is 13 residues. V shed 7 bases and J shed 8 bases, with 15 bases lying between them. Germline lookup yields CDR1 SGHRS and CDR2 YFSETQ. CDR3: CASPKPIGEKLFF. CDR3 sequence (DNA): TGCGCCAGCCCGAAGCCGATAGGAGAAAAACTGTTTTTT.

At least ten counts were recorded for this clonotype. The chain employs TRBV11-2 and TRBJ2-1, with D unresolved. CDR1 is SGHAT and CDR2 is FQNNGV in the germline V gene. CDR3 length: 14 residues. V was trimmed by 1 base and J by 8 bases, leaving 12 bases between them. Here the CDR3 DNA reads TGTGCCAGCAGCTTAGGCAGGCAAAGGGATGAGCAGTTCTTC. Encoded protein: CASSLGRQRDEQFF.

This clonotype was seen ten or more times. The rearrangement links TRBV5-5 to TRBJ2-6; D is possibly TRBD2 (6 bases). Germline lookup yields CDR1 SGHKS and CDR2 YYEKEE (reference sequence). With 1 base removed from V and 4 bases from J, the gap between germline ends came to 9 bases. The CDR3 runs 15 residues. DNA for the CDR3: TGTGCCAGCAGCTTGCAGGGACTCGGGGCCAACGTCCTGACTTTC. Translation gives CASSLQGLGANVLTF. The full variable domain, with the rest looked up from reference TRBV5-5 and TRBJ2-6, is DAGVTQSPTHLIKTRGQQVTLRCSPISGHKSVSWYQQVLGQGPQFIFQYYEKEERGRGNFPDRFSARQFPNYSSELNVNALLLGDSALYLCASSLQGLGANVLTFGAGSRLTVL.

This clonotype was seen ten or more times. This chain connects TRBV3-1 to TRBJ2-2; 11 bases are shared with TRBD2. CDR3 size: 17 residues. Unmatched junction bases numbered 6, after V lost 1 base and J lost 5 bases. Germline V gene data show CDR1 as LGHDT and CDR2 as YNNKEL (reference sequence). The CDR3 spells CASSQVTSGGRTGELFF. DNA for the CDR3: TGTGCCAGCAGCCAAGTTACTAGCGGGGGACGAACCGGGGAGCTGTTTTTT.

V is TRBV4-2 and J is TRBJ2-3, with 9 bases identical to TRBD2. This CDR3 has 18 residues. V shed 3 bases and J 2 bases; nucleotides not matched to a gene: 12. CDR1 and CDR2 from the germline V gene are LGHNA and YNFKEQ. CDR3: CASSHQRSGGPYTDTQYF. Here the CDR3 DNA reads TGTGCCAGCAGCCACCAGAGAAGCGGGGGGCCCTACACAGATACGCAGTATTTT.

This rearrangement joins TRBV20-1 to TRBJ2-3, with D perhaps TRBD2 (7 bases). Trimming stripped 3 bases from V and 3 bases from J, with 13 bases between. Germline V gene data show CDR1 as DFQATT and CDR2 as SNEGSKA (reference sequence). The CDR3 totals 14 residues. CDR3 nucleotides: TGCAGTGCTAGGAATGCGGGGGCGACAGATACGCAGTATTTT. This translates into CSARNAGATDTQYF.

A few counts support this clonotype. The CDR3 nucleotides read TGTGCCAGCAGTTACAAGACAGGGGTAGGCACCTACGAGCAGTACTTC. It encodes CASSYKTGVGTYEQYF. The J gene is TRBJ2-7, the V gene TRBV6-2 or TRBV6-3; 8 bases are shared with TRBD1. V lost 2 bases, J lost 2 bases, and 8 bases stayed unmatched. Germline V lookup: CDR1 MNHEY, CDR2 SVGEGT. This CDR3 is built from 16 residues.

The chain carries TRBV7-3 and TRBJ2-1; 11 bases match TRBD2. Germline V CDR1 and CDR2: SGHTA, FQGTGA. This CDR3 region has 15 residues. The V gene end was trimmed by 5 bases and the J gene end by 9 bases; junction bases not matched to a gene: 9. CDR3 sequence: CASSAGTSGLGEQFF. For the CDR3, the DNA is TGTGCCAGCAGCGCCGGGACTAGCGGATTGGGTGAGCAGTTCTTC.